These 19 T cell receptor beta chains originate from one sample sequenced in a study of T-cell memory formation after mild COVID-19. TCRdb reprocessed the 5' RACE reads with MiXCR, giving one entry per CDR3 protein. The sample includes more than 300,000 distinct CDR3 sequences, about 13% of them seen just once. The sequencing input was PBMCs or a T cell subset sorted from them (not recorded which). The receptors stem from a man aged 18-30 years who had mild COVID-19 (a few samples of this study predate the infection). Cell type and time point are not known.

There are many counts of this clonotype. The gene calls are TRBV7-2 and TRBJ2-5; 7 nucleotides line up with TRBD1. The CDR3 extends over 17 amino acids. V was pared by 2 bases and J by 1 base, with 10 bases of the junction left unmatched. CDR1 SGHTA and CDR2 FQGNSA come from the germline V gene. CDR3 amino acids: CASSLPPIRQGQETQYF. The CDR3 nucleotides are TGTGCCAGCAGCTTACCCCCGATCAGACAGGGCCAAGAGACCCAGTACTTC.

The V call is TRBV6-6, the J call TRBJ1-2, with D maybe TRBD1 (6 bases). Per the germline V gene, CDR1 is MNHNY and CDR2 is SVGAGI (reference sequence). This CDR3 spans 15 amino acids. The V end was cut by 4 bases, the J end by 5 bases, with 17 bases between. The CDR3 DNA reads TGTGCCAGCAGTTTCCGGGACAACCCTGGGTATGGCTACACCTTC. Its protein product is CASSFRDNPGYGYTF.

The sample holds many counts of this clonotype. The chain links TRBV12-3 or TRBV12-4 to TRBJ1-5; 8 bases fit TRBD1. The V gene end was trimmed by 5 bases and the J gene end by 5 bases; junction bases not matched to a gene: 5. This CDR3 has 14 amino acids. This CDR3 reads CASSPQGGDQPQHF. The CDR3 DNA reads TGTGCCAGCAGTCCACAGGGGGGGGATCAGCCCCAGCATTTT.

The V gene is TRBV19, the J gene TRBJ2-1; 13 positions match TRBD2. Germline V gives CDR1 LNHDA, CDR2 SQIVND (reference sequence). The CDR3 is made up of 17 amino acids. Losses at the gene ends were 5 bases for V and 4 bases for J; bases not matched to a gene: 8. The CDR3 here is CASSPPLAGGKYNEQFF. In DNA, the CDR3 is TGTGCCAGTAGTCCCCCACTAGCGGGGGGGAAATACAATGAGCAGTTCTTC.

This clonotype was seen more than once but under ten times. The rearrangement joins TRBV27 to TRBJ1-4, with a tentative D call TRBD1 (6 bases). Looked up from germline, CDR1 is MNHEY and CDR2 is SMNVEV (reference sequence). V was clipped by 3 bases and J by 2 bases, with 10 bases between them. The CDR3 loop spans 15 amino acids. The CDR3 DNA is TGTGCCAGCAGTTTTCTGGGGGCGACTAATGAAAAACTGTTTTTT. This translates into CASSFLGATNEKLFF.

The chain combines TRBV5-1 with TRBJ1-2; weak D call: TRBD1 (5 bases). Germline loops: CDR1 SGHRS, CDR2 YFSETQ. This CDR3 region has 15 residues. With 2 bases removed from V and 2 bases from J, the gap between germline ends came to 13 bases. The CDR3 DNA reads TGCGCCAGCAGCTTTTGGGGGGAAGAAAACTATGGCTACACCTTC. Translating it yields CASSFWGEENYGYTF.

This chain uses TRBV4-1 with TRBJ2-1, with 7 nucleotides matching TRBD1. Trimming at V came to 0 bases and at J to 0 bases, leaving 5 bases not matched to a gene. The CDR3 has 17 residues. CDR1 MGHRA and CDR2 YSYEKL come from the germline V gene. CDR3 sequence: CASSQDMTGSSYNEQFF. The CDR3 bases are TGCGCCAGCAGCCAAGATATGACAGGGAGCTCCTACAATGAGCAGTTCTTC.

The gene calls are TRBV10-3 and TRBJ2-2; no reliable D call. This CDR3 spans 14 amino acids. The germline CDR1 and CDR2 sequences are ENHRY and SYGVKD. V lost 4 bases and J 0 bases, leaving 6 bases between the germline ends. The CDR3 region is CAISARSNTGELFF. For the CDR3, the DNA is TGTGCCATCAGTGCCAGATCGAACACCGGGGAGCTGTTTTTT.

This sequence joins TRBV9 and TRBJ1-6; no reliable D call. There are 15 residues in the CDR3. Germline CDR1 and CDR2: SGDLS and YYNGEE. V lost 0 bases to trimming and J lost 8 bases, with 12 bases between them. CDR3 sequence reads: CASSVGAPGDSPLHF. CDR3 DNA: TGTGCCAGCAGCGTAGGCGCTCCTGGGGATTCACCCCTCCACTTT.

This clonotype was recorded many times. J is TRBJ2-1 and V is TRBV7-6, with 11 bases fitting TRBD2. The CDR3 is 13 residues long. Germline V gives CDR1 SGHVS, CDR2 FNYEAQ. Trimming at V came to 4 bases and at J to 8 bases, leaving 1 base not matched to a gene. DNA of the CDR3: TGTGCCAGCAGCTCGGGACTAGCGGATGAGCAGTTCTTC. Translated: CASSSGLADEQFF.

This clonotype was counted between two and nine times. The rearrangement joins TRBV18 to TRBJ2-7, with 8 bases aligning to TRBD2. Trimming took 3 bases from V and 1 from J; bases not matched to a gene: 8. Germline values: CDR1 KGHSH, CDR2 LQKENI. The length of the CDR3 is 16 residues. The CDR3 DNA reads as TGTGCCAGCTCACCGCATGGCGCGGGGGGTTCCTACGAGCAGTACGTC. Encoded protein: CASSPHGAGGSYEQYV.

This clonotype showed up just a few times. The chain has TRBV9 and TRBJ2-5; 9 positions agree with TRBD1. V was pared by 4 bases and J by 2 bases, with 3 bases of the junction left unmatched. The CDR3 sequence is 14 residues long. CDR1 is SGDLS, CDR2 YYNGEE, per germline. The CDR3 nucleotides are TGTGCCAGCAGCATGGGGACAGGGCAAGAGACCCAGTACTTC. It codes for CASSMGTGQETQYF.

The rearrangement joins TRBV15 to TRBJ2-3, with TRBD2 identical over 11 bases. The CDR3 has 17 residues. CDR1 is LNHNV and CDR2 is YYDKDF in the germline V gene (reference sequence). Trimming cost V 1 base and J 1 base; bases outside gene matches: 4. The CDR3: CATSRGNSGGGTDTQYF. Written as DNA, the CDR3 is TGTGCCACCAGCAGAGGGAATAGCGGGGGGGGCACAGATACGCAGTATTTT.

This clonotype was recorded a few times. This chain connects TRBV20-1 to TRBJ1-5; the match to TRBD1 covers 11 bases. V was pared by 0 bases and J by 7 bases, with 5 bases of the junction left unmatched. In germline, CDR1 is DFQATT, CDR2 SNEGSKA (reference sequence). The CDR3 runs to 15 residues. The CDR3 bases are TGCAGTGCTAGAGATGGACAGGGGGCTCACCAGCCCCAGCATTTT. This gives the protein CSARDGQGAHQPQHF.

The V gene is TRBV5-1, the J gene TRBJ2-2; maybe TRBD2 (6 bases). Germline V CDR1 and CDR2: SGHRS, YFSETQ. Trimming pared 4 bases from V and 4 bases from J, leaving 11 bases between. There are 14 residues in the CDR3. The CDR3 coding sequence is TGCGCCAGCAGCATGGGGGGAATCACCGGGGAGCTGTTTTTT. Protein sequence: CASSMGGITGELFF.

Worth noting for this clonotype: A much more abundant neighbour one base away suggests this may be a read error. V gene TRBV7-2 combines with J gene TRBJ2-3; D is ambiguous. Germline V gene sequence: CDR1 SGHTA, CDR2 FQGNSA. V lost 7 bases, J lost 0 bases, and 11 bases lay in between. This CDR3 comprises 14 residues. The DNA of the CDR3 is TGTGCCAGCATCACATACTTAAGCACAGATACGCAGTATTTT. It specifies CASITYLSTDTQYF.

This clonotype appeared a single time. The J gene is TRBJ1-5, the V gene TRBV23-1, with a possible D match to TRBD1 (5 bases). Being an ORF, TRBV23-1 has a function that is uncertain. The CDR3 is 14 residues long. Trimming removed 4 bases from V and 6 bases from J, with 13 bases in between. The CDR3 sequence: CASSLAGWGQPQHF. The CDR3 DNA reads as TGCGCCAGCAGTCTTGCAGGGTGGGGTCAGCCCCAGCATTTT.

The chain couples TRBV6-2 or TRBV6-3 to TRBJ2-7; weak D call: TRBD2 (6 bases). Trimming stripped 4 bases from V and 0 bases from J, with 19 bases between. The CDR3 is 17 amino acids. CDR1 is MNHEY, CDR2 SVGEGT, per germline. The CDR3 sequence is CASSLRPRATSSYEQYF. DNA for the CDR3: TGTGCCAGCAGTTTACGCCCCAGGGCGACTAGCTCCTACGAGCAGTACTTC.

This clonotype occurred a few times. The rearrangement links TRBV19 to TRBJ2-7; 9 bases fit TRBD1. This CDR3 comprises 14 residues. CDR1 is LNHDA, CDR2 SQIVND, per germline (reference sequence). The J segment lost 4 bases and the V segment lost 3 bases, leaving 4 bases of the junction unmatched. DNA of the CDR3: TGTGCCAGTAGTATGGCGACAGGGGGTTACGAGCAGTACTTC. This codes for CASSMATGGYEQYF.